Detailed here is one T cell receptor (beta chain). The sample comes from a study of Ad26.COV2.S vaccination and SARS-CoV-2 variants. Clones were read by immunoSEQ multiplex PCR, and TCRdb kept only the in-frame ones, dropping some. This sample carries fewer than 600,000 clones, 80% to 90% of them seen once, and the ten largest clones take 1.5% to 2%. Treatment defined: around 19 received Ad26.COV2.S at low or high dose, single or two shots; several received placebo; per-sample allocation not given. Sampling occurred on day 63 after the first vaccine or placebo injection. This clonotype was sampled from a person between 18 and 65 years old who received the Ad26.COV2.S COVID-19 vaccine or a placebo. This specimen consisted of peripheral blood, obtained in a trial of Ad26.COV2.S vaccine versus placebo.

The DNA of the CDR3 is TGTGCCAGCAGCCCGGGACAGCACACAGATACGCAGTATTTT. Translating it yields CASSPGQHTDTQYF. The J gene is TRBJ2-3, the V gene TRBV3-1 (or the pseudogene TRBV3-2); 7 positions agree with TRBD1. The germline V gene encodes CDR1 LGHDT and CDR2 YNNKEL (reference sequence). V was clipped by 4 bases and J by 2 bases; unmatched bases: 3. The CDR3 is 14 amino acids.